These 24 T cell receptor beta chains share one sample of origin, sequenced in a study of tumor and adjacent non-tumor tissue in lung cancer. This sample's RNA came from whole unsorted tissue. A modified ARM-PCR protocol with three rounds of nested PCR amplified TCRbeta. From the multiplex PCR reads, TCRdb called clonotypes with MiXCR, one entry per CDR3 protein. The data hold 200,000 or so distinct CDR3 sequences, with approximately 74% observed a single time. Specimen: lung tumor tissue. The receptors derive from a man aged 55 to 70 with non-small cell lung cancer.

This clonotype came up once. One end of the junction is discordant with germline, which a read error may explain. The genes are TRBV20-1 and TRBJ1-1; D is uncertain. Germline CDR1 and CDR2: DFQATT and SNEGSKA (reference sequence). CDR3 length: 14 amino acids. In nucleotides, the CDR3 is TGTAGTGCTCCGCCGTGGGGTTATAACACTGAAACCTTCTTT. This translates into CSAPPWGYNTETFF.

V and J are TRBV6-2 or TRBV6-3 and TRBJ1-5, with 9 nucleotides matching TRBD1. The V gene's germline CDR1 is MNHEY and CDR2 SVGEGT. This CDR3 contains 16 residues. Losses at the gene ends were 6 bases for V and 6 bases for J; bases not matched to a gene: 12. The CDR3 here is CASRSGTGFLGQPQHF. The CDR3, as DNA: TGTGCCAGCAGGTCCGGGACAGGGTTTCTGGGTCAGCCCCAGCATTTT.

Worth noting for this clonotype: A read error is possible here, since a much larger clone lies one base away. The DNA of the CDR3 is TGTGCCAGCTGTTACTCAGGGAGCAATCAGCCCCAGCATTTT. Its translation is CASCYSGSNQPQHF. This chain connects TRBV6-5 to TRBJ1-5; D perhaps matches TRBD1 (5 bases). Germline V lookup: CDR1 MNHEY, CDR2 SVGAGI. This CDR3 is built from 14 residues.

Comment on this clonotype: The junction departs from germline at one end; a sequencing error may be responsible. This chain joins TRBV12-5 and TRBJ1-2; D is undetermined. The CDR3 length is 14 residues. Germline V lookup: CDR1 LGHNT, CDR2 FRNRAP. The DNA for the CDR3 is TGTGCTAGTGGTCCCGAGGGTGGAGGCTATAGCTACACCTTC. Amino acids: CASGPEGGGYSYTF.

A word on this clonotype: One junction end disagrees with the germline gene, perhaps due to a read error. The chain couples TRBV11-3 to TRBJ2-5, with 8 bases identical to TRBD2. Germline lookup yields CDR1 SGHNT and CDR2 YENEEA. The CDR3 covers 15 residues. CDR3 loop: CASSPGGGLQEIQYF. The DNA for the CDR3 is TGTGCCAGCAGCCCCGGGGGGGGACTCCAAGAGATCCAGTACTTC.

Of note for this clonotype: This likely comes from a read error, as the CDR3 has no conserved phenylalanine or tryptophan at its end. This rearrangement joins TRBV5-1 to TRBJ1-3; D remains ambiguous. Germline V gene data show CDR1 as SGHRS and CDR2 as YFSETQ. This CDR3 spans 12 amino acids. CDR3 DNA sequence: TGCGCCAGCAGCTTCGACGGAAACACTATATATCTT. Translated: CASSFDGNTIYL.

Remarks on this clonotype: Since a much larger clone is just one base distant, this may be a read error. V and J are TRBV20-1 and TRBJ1-2; 8 bases fit TRBD1. This CDR3 comprises 15 residues. The V gene's germline CDR1 is DFQATT and CDR2 SNEGSKA (reference sequence). This chain's CDR3 is CCARDLQGGGYGYTF. The CDR3 DNA reads as TGCTGTGCTAGAGATCTACAGGGGGGAGGGTATGGCTACACCTTC.

This clonotype was seen ten or more times. This chain uses TRBV4-2 with TRBJ1-4; TRBD1 is a possible D gene (6 bases). V was shortened by 4 bases and J by 5 bases, with 11 bases between the two germline ends. The CDR3 covers 14 residues. The germline CDR1 and CDR2 sequences are LGHNA and YNFKEQ. CDR3 protein: CASSLGQRNEKLFF. The CDR3 DNA sequence: TGTGCCAGCAGCCTAGGACAGCGAAATGAAAAACTGTTTTTT.

This clonotype has a handful of counts. A much larger clone differs from this one at a single base, so this may be a read error. Given the absence of the conserved phenylalanine or tryptophan at the CDR3 end, a read error is likely. The V call is TRBV11-3, the J call TRBJ2-7; the D is unclear. Trimming took off 2 bases at V and 2 bases at J, with 10 bases between the two ends. Looked up from germline, CDR1 is SGHNT and CDR2 is YENEEA. The CDR3 contains 14 residues. The CDR3: CASSLSQLTYEQYI. Written as DNA, the CDR3 is TGTGCCAGCAGCTTAAGTCAGCTTACCTACGAGCAGTACATC.

J is TRBJ1-1 and V is TRBV6-1; D is uncertain. Germline loops: CDR1 MNHNS, CDR2 SASEGT. Trimming removed 10 bases at V and 4 bases at J, with 13 bases between. This CDR3 has 12 residues. The CDR3 here is CATPAAATEAFF. In nucleotides, the CDR3 is TGTGCCACCCCTGCAGCGGCCACTGAAGCTTTCTTT.

The chain joins TRBV7-2 to TRBJ2-7; 10 bases line up with TRBD2. The ends lost 1 base at V and 4 bases at J; junction bases unmatched: 7. The CDR3 is 16 residues long. Germline V gives CDR1 SGHTA, CDR2 FQGNSA. The CDR3 nucleotides are TGTGCCAGCAGCTTAGTTCCTAGCGGGAGATGGTACGAGCAGTACTTC. This encodes CASSLVPSGRWYEQYF.

To note about this clonotype: The CDR3 carries no conserved terminal phenylalanine or tryptophan, so it likely arises from a read error. The chain carries TRBV12-3 or TRBV12-4 and TRBJ2-5; TRBD1 matches at 7 bases. J gave up 8 bases and V 4 bases, and 7 bases lay outside the gene matches. There are 13 residues in the CDR3. The CDR3 DNA reads as TGTGCCAGCAGTTACCTAGGGGGCTGTACCCAGTACCTC. This sequence encodes CASSYLGGCTQYL.

Note on this clonotype: The junction shows a germline mismatch at one end, possibly a read error. The chain is built from TRBV5-4 and TRBJ2-7; D possibly matches TRBD1 or TRBD2 (6 bases each). The CDR3 contains 13 residues. The germline CDR1 and CDR2 sequences are SGHNT and YYREEE (reference sequence). The chain's CDR3 is CASSLGQDYEQHF. In DNA, the CDR3 is TGTGCCAGCAGCTTGGGACAGGACTACGAGCAGCACTTC.

In nucleotides, the CDR3 is TGTGCCAGCAGTGTGACTAGCGGTTACACAGATACGCAGCATTTT. The encoded protein is CASSVTSGYTDTQHF. The chain uses TRBV11-3 and TRBJ2-3; D gene uncertain. Matching the DNA end better, TRBJ1-5 makes the J call doubtful. CDR1 is SGHNT, CDR2 YENEEA, per germline. This CDR3 region has 15 residues.

About this clonotype itself: A much larger clone differs by one base, so this may be a read error. The rearrangement links TRBV20-1 to TRBJ2-3; a weak D match, TRBD2 (6 bases). V lost 8 bases and J 0 bases, leaving 12 bases between the germline ends. The CDR3 spans 13 residues. The V gene's germline CDR1 is DFQATT and CDR2 SNEGSKA (reference sequence). As DNA, the CDR3 is TGCAGTACTACCGGGACTAGCACAGATACGCAGTATTTT. Amino acid sequence: CSTTGTSTDTQYF.

Points on this clonotype: A read error may explain this, as a much larger clone is one base away. Since no conserved phenylalanine or tryptophan closes the CDR3, a read error is the likely cause. The chain has TRBV29-1 and TRBJ2-7; TRBD2 matches 9 bases. The J segment lost 3 bases and the V segment lost 5 bases, leaving 11 bases of the junction unmatched. Germline values: CDR1 SQVTM, CDR2 ANQGSEA. This CDR3 comprises 15 residues. CDR3 loop: CSVTSGPRFSYEQYS. CDR3 coding DNA: TGCAGCGTTACTAGCGGGCCGAGGTTTAGCTACGAGCAGTACTCC.

Worth noting for this clonotype: With a much larger clone just one base away, this may be a read error. This CDR3 is CGAGDRAGKEKLFF. The CDR3 coding sequence is TGCGGTGCTGGAGACCGGGCTGGGAAGGAAAAACTGTTTTTT. The chain uses TRBV20-1 and TRBJ1-4, with D uncertain. The germline gives CDR1 DFQATT, CDR2 SNEGSKA (reference sequence). This CDR3 has 14 residues.

Notes on this clonotype: At one end the junction does not follow the germline gene, possibly because of a read error. This chain connects TRBV29-1 to TRBJ2-7, with D tentatively TRBD2 (5 bases). Germline loops: CDR1 SQVTM, CDR2 ANQGSEA. The CDR3 extends over 14 amino acids. The CDR3 sequence: CSVIRVGGAYKQYF. In nucleotides, the CDR3 is TGCAGCGTGATCCGGGTAGGAGGTGCCTACAAGCAGTACTTC.

With regard to this clonotype: No conserved phenylalanine or tryptophan ends this CDR3, so it is likely a read error. V is TRBV11-2 and J is TRBJ2-7; unclear D gene. Trimming took off 4 bases at V and 5 bases at J, with 15 bases between the two ends. From germline, CDR1 is SGHAT and CDR2 FQNNGV. CDR3 length: 14 amino acids. CDR3 bases: TGTGCCAGCAGCTCCACTGCCTCCCGGAACGAGCAGTACTCC. Translating it yields CASSSTASRNEQYS.

Remarks on this clonotype: At one end the junction does not follow the germline gene, possibly because of a read error. This sequence joins TRBV6-1 and TRBJ2-7; D is perhaps TRBD2 (6 bases). The CDR3 consists of 14 residues. The germline gives CDR1 MNHNS, CDR2 SASEGT. CDR3 DNA sequence: TGTGTCAGCAGCGCACCGGGACTCAGCTACGATCAGTACTTC. Protein sequence: CVSSAPGLSYDQYF.

On this clonotype itself: Its ends do not fully match the called genes, so a read error is possible. This chain joins TRBV6-1 and TRBJ1-4; no clear D gene. This CDR3 comprises 15 residues. Germline CDR1 MNHNS, CDR2 SASEGT. CDR3 nucleotides: TGTGCCAGCTGTGAAAACGCAAGGGCTAATGAAAAACTGTTTTTT. Translation gives CASCENARANEKLFF.

Concerning this clonotype: Here the CDR3 omits its conserved ending phenylalanine or tryptophan, so a read error is the likely source. The chain employs TRBV6-6 and TRBJ2-7; TRBD1 might be the D (6 bases). CDR3 length equals 15 residues. Germline CDR1 MNHNY, CDR2 SVGAGI (reference sequence). Written as DNA, the CDR3 is TGTGCTAGCAGTTACTCGGCACAGGGTACAGGCAAGCAGTACCTC. As protein: CASSYSAQGTGKQYL.

This clonotype has a single count. Its ends do not fully match the called genes, so a read error is possible. The CDR3 loop is CASSHSGQSYEEYF. DNA of the CDR3: TGTGCCAGCAGCCACTCCGGGCAGTCCTACGAGGAGTACTTC. The chain employs TRBV5-5 and TRBJ2-7; D call uncertain. The CDR3 is 14 residues long. Germline values: CDR1 SGHKS, CDR2 YYEKEE (reference sequence). The full variable domain, in which reference TRBV5-5 and TRBJ2-7 provide the parts outside the CDR3, is DAGVTQSPTHLIKTRGQQVTLRCSPISGHKSVSWYQQVLGQGPQFIFQYYEKEERGRGNFPDRFSARQFPNYSSELNVNALLLGDSALYLCASSHSGQSYEEYFGPGTRLTVT.

As to this clonotype: At one end the junction does not follow the germline gene, possibly because of a read error. V usage is TRBV5-1 and J usage is TRBJ2-3; D may be TRBD2 (5 bases). The CDR3 is 16 amino acids. Germline lookup yields CDR1 SGHRS and CDR2 YFSETQ. CDR3 region: CASSLVRGRSIDTQYF. CDR3 coding DNA: TGCGCCAGCAGCTTGGTTCGGGGTCGGAGCATAGATACGCAGTATTTC.